One TCR beta chain is described in this entry. Its antigen is undetermined. These data are taken from a study of T cell responses to AZD1222 COVID-19 vaccine. Whole-study results and caveats: No day 14 peak samples; only post-peak repertoires were characterized. Spike-spanning, vaccine-associated CD4 TCRs were dominant at 160-218 and 743-854.

Produced via immunoSEQ multiplex PCR; TCRdb's table is partial and in-frame only. The sample lists 120,000 to 150,000 clones; around 89% were seen once. In germline, CDR1 is MNHNY, CDR2 SVGAGI (reference sequence). Trimming cost V 6 bases and J 0 bases, with 4 bases left between them. This CDR3 comprises 12 residues. Sequencing was performed on peripheral blood, taken on day 0 of AZD1222 vaccination. The sequence was collected from an adult in good health. V and J are TRBV6-6 and TRBJ2-3; D not resolved. The CDR3 spells CASSGSTDTQYF. CDR3 DNA sequence: TGTGCCAGCAGCGGAAGCACAGATACGCAGTATTTT.